This entry concerns a single TCR beta chain. The source of the sample is a study of T cell responses to AZD1222 COVID-19 vaccine. Generated by immunoSEQ multiplex PCR, the TCRdb table keeps only in-frame clones and is missing some. The sample has more than 130,000 clones; less than 95% are singletons. Germline V CDR1 and CDR2: MNHEY, SMNVEV (reference sequence). The CDR3 consists of 16 residues. The ends were cut back, 4 bases at V and 4 bases at J, with 17 bases in the middle. The sequenced sample was peripheral blood, obtained on day 0 of AZD1222 vaccination. V and J are TRBV27 and TRBJ2-4, with D maybe TRBD2 (6 bases). The TCR originated in an adult in good health. CDR3 sequence: CASSWGDPLPKNIQYF. CDR3 nucleotides: TGTGCCAGCAGTTGGGGGGACCCCCTGCCAAAAAACATTCAGTACTTC.